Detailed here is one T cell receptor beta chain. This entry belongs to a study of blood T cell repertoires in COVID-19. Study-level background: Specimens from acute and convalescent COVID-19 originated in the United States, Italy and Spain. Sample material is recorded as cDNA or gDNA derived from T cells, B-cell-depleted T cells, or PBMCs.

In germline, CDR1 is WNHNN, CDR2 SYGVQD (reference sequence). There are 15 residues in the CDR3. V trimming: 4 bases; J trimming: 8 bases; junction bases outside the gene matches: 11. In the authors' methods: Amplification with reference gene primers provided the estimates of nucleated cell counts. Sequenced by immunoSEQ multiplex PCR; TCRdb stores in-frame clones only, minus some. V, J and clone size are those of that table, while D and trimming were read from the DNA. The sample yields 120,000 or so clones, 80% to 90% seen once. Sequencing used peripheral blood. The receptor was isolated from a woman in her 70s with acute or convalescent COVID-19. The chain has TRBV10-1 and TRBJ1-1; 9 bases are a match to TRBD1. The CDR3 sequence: CASSVDRGAPGEAFF. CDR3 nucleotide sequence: TGCGCCAGCAGTGTTGACAGGGGGGCGCCGGGGGAAGCTTTCTTT.